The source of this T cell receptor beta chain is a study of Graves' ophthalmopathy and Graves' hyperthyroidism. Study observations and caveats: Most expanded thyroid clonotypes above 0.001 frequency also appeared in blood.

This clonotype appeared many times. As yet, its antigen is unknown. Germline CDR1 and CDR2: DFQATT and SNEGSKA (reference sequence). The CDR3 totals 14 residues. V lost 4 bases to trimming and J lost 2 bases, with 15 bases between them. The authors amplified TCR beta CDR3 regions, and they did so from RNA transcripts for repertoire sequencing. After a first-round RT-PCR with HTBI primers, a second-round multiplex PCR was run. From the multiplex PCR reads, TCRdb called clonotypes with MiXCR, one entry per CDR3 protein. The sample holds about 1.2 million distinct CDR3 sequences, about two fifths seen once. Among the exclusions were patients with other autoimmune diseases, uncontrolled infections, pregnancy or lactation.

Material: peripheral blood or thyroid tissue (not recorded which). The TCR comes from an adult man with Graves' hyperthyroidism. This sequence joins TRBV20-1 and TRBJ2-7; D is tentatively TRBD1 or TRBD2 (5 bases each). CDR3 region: CSAIDGATPYEQYF. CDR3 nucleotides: TGCAGTGCTATCGACGGGGCTACCCCCTACGAGCAGTACTTC.